These T cell receptor beta chains were read from a single sample in a study of blood T cells in healthy people across ages. TCRdb recomputed calls from the 5' RACE reads with MiXCR, one row per CDR3 protein. Found here are approximately 780,000 distinct CDR3 sequences, roughly 25% of them singletons; the top ten hold roughly 3.1%. These data were also reused for a study on T cells of mothers and their children.

The sample taken for sequencing was blood. These receptors were collected from a boy aged 5-17 years in good health. Both conserved end residues are part of each CDR3. A D gene is named only where the DNA matches it firmly. Some rows mark clone size as missing; the rest say once, few, many or name a class of expanded clone.

d_call j_call clone_size v_call cdr3_nt cdr3_aa
. TRBJ2-5 few TRBV4-1 TGCGCCAGCAGCCAACACATGTTCCAAGAGACCCAGTACTTC CASSQHMFQETQYF
TRBD2 TRBJ2-3 few TRBV10-2 TGCGCCAGCAACCCTCTAGCGGGGGGGCTAAATACGCAGTATTTT CASNPLAGGLNTQYF
TRBD2 TRBJ2-5 . TRBV28 TGTGCCAGCAGTGTACAGGACGGGGGGTGGGGAGAGACCCAGTACTTC CASSVQDGGWGETQYF
. TRBJ1-2 . TRBV6-5 TGTGCCAGCAGTTACTCGAGATTCGGTGACTATGGCTACACCTTC CASSYSRFGDYGYTF
TRBD1 TRBJ2-3 . TRBV5-1 TGCGCCAGCGGCCTGAGGGGGCCCAGCACAGATACGCAGTATTTT CASGLRGPSTDTQYF
. TRBJ2-4 . TRBV12-3/TRBV12-4 TGTGCCAGCAGGATGAGAGGGGAAAACATTCAGTACTTC CASRMRGENIQYF
TRBD1 TRBJ1-5 . TRBV7-6 TGTGCCAGCAGCCCGTGGGACAGGGCGAATCAGCCCCAGCATTTT CASSPWDRANQPQHF
TRBD2 TRBJ2-5 few TRBV12-3/TRBV12-4 TGTGCCAGCAGTAGGACTAGCGGGGGGCCAGAGACCCAGTACTTC CASSRTSGGPETQYF
. TRBJ2-1 . TRBV5-1 TGCGCCAGCAGTCACGGGAAGGTTAGCGATGAGCAGTTCTTC CASSHGKVSDEQFF
TRBD2 TRBJ2-1 . TRBV3-1 TGTGCCAGCAGCCAAGTTGGCGGGGGGGCCTTTAATGAGCAGTTCTTC CASSQVGGGAFNEQFF
TRBD1 TRBJ2-5 . TRBV30 TGTGCCTCGAATGGACAGGGAGGACAAGGGACCCAGTACTTC CASNGQGGQGTQYF
TRBD2 TRBJ2-1 once TRBV29-1 TGCAGCGTTGAAGACCCTAGCGGGGGGACCTACAATGAGCAGTTCTTC CSVEDPSGGTYNEQFF
. TRBJ2-3 few TRBV20-1 TGCAGTGCTAGAGACCCCAGCACAGATACGCAGTATTTT CSARDPSTDTQYF
. TRBJ2-1 few TRBV7-9 TGTGCCAGCAGCCCTCCGGGACCCCATAGGGATGAGCAGTTCTTC CASSPPGPHRDEQFF
. TRBJ2-7 few TRBV7-3 TGTGCCAGCAGCTTAAGCCGGGACGAGGGTACAGGCGAGCAGTACTTC CASSLSRDEGTGEQYF
TRBD2 TRBJ2-4 . TRBV18 TGTGCCAGCTCACCGGGACTAGCGGGGGAGGCGGCCAAAAACATTCAGTACTTC CASSPGLAGEAAKNIQYF
TRBD1 TRBJ1-5 few TRBV12-5 TGTGCTAGTGGAGCCGGGACAGGGGTTGATTCTGGTCAGCCCCAGCATTTT CASGAGTGVDSGQPQHF
. TRBJ2-6 few TRBV7-8 TGTGCCAGCAGCTTAGGGCGTCATCCAGGGGTATCTGGGGCCAACGTCCTGACTTTC CASSLGRHPGVSGANVLTF
. TRBJ1-4 . TRBV12-3/TRBV12-4 TGTGCCAGCAGTCCCCTCGGGCCCGATAATGAAAAACTGTTTTTT CASSPLGPDNEKLFF
. TRBJ2-2 . TRBV27 TGTGCCAGCAGTTTGCGCTCGTACAGAAACACCGGGGAGCTGTTTTTT CASSLRSYRNTGELFF
TRBD1 TRBJ1-4 few TRBV28 TGTGCCAGCAGTTTTCGACAGGGAGAGAATGAAAAACTGTTTTTT CASSFRQGENEKLFF
. TRBJ1-1 few TRBV5-1 TGCGCCAGCGCCCAGGCAGTTGCGAGCACTGAAGCTTTCTTT CASAQAVASTEAFF
. TRBJ2-5 . TRBV30 TGTGCCTGGAGTTACAGGGAGAGAGAGACCCAGTACTTC CAWSYRERETQYF
. TRBJ2-7 few TRBV6-5 TGTGCCAGCAGTAAGGCAGCCCTCTCCTACGAGCAGTACTTC CASSKAALSYEQYF
. TRBJ1-3 few TRBV3-1 TGTGCCAGCAGCCAAGCGAACGGAAACACCATATATTTT CASSQANGNTIYF
. TRBJ2-5 few TRBV5-1 TGCGCCAGCAGCTTGGAACGAGCGGCGCAAGAGACCCAGTACTTC CASSLERAAQETQYF
TRBD1 TRBJ1-6 few TRBV10-3 TGTGCCATCAGTGGAGGGGGCGCGGACTCACCCCTCCACTTT CAISGGGADSPLHF
. TRBJ1-1 . TRBV7-2 TGTGCCGGCAGCCTCAGCAGGGGACGAACTGAAGCTTTCTTT CAGSLSRGRTEAFF
TRBD1 TRBJ2-7 . TRBV6-5 TGTGCCAGCAGTTACAGCGGACAGGAAAACTACGAGCAGTACTTC CASSYSGQENYEQYF
. TRBJ1-2 few TRBV21-1 TGTGCCAGCAGCACCGCGGGACAAACTAACTATGGCTACACCTTC CASSTAGQTNYGYTF
. TRBJ2-1 few TRBV16 TGTGCCAGCAGCCGATTACAGGGACCCCATGAGCAGTTCTTC CASSRLQGPHEQFF
. TRBJ2-5 few TRBV7-9 TGTGCCAGCAGCTTAGTGAGGGGAATGGGTGAAGAGACCCAGTACTTC CASSLVRGMGEETQYF
. TRBJ2-1 . TRBV3-1 TGTGCCAGCAGCCGGACCCTAGTCGGGATTTACAATGAGCAGTTCTTC CASSRTLVGIYNEQFF
. TRBJ2-5 few TRBV7-9 TGTGCCAGCAGCTTTCGAACAGGGTTAGAGACCCAGTACTTC CASSFRTGLETQYF
. TRBJ1-5 . TRBV4-1 TGCGCCAGCAGCCAGCAAGCGGTACGGGGATCAGGTCAGCCCCAGCATTTT CASSQQAVRGSGQPQHF
TRBD2 TRBJ2-7 . TRBV28 TGTGCCACCTTGGGGGGGGCCTACGAGCAGTACTTC CATLGGAYEQYF
. TRBJ2-1 few TRBV20-1 TGCAGTCAACAGGGAGTTGGCTACAATGAGCAGTTCTTC CSQQGVGYNEQFF
. TRBJ2-5 . TRBV28 TGTGCCAGCACTCCGGACGGATGGGACCGAGATTCCGGAGAGACCCAGTACTTC CASTPDGWDRDSGETQYF
TRBD2 TRBJ2-3 few TRBV10-2 TGCGCCACCTTCGGCGGGGGTACCACAGATACGCAGTATTTT CATFGGGTTDTQYF
. TRBJ1-6 . TRBV12-3/TRBV12-4 TGTGCCAGCAGTTTCGGGGGGCGGCCCCTCCACTTT CASSFGGRPLHF
. TRBJ2-4 . TRBV6-5 TGTGCCAGCGGTCGGGGGGCGGGGGCCAAAAACATTCAGTACTTC CASGRGAGAKNIQYF